The next 2 T cell receptor beta chains were all read from a single sample in a study of T cells in Graves' hyperthyroidism and ophthalmopathy. Amplification targeted TCR beta CDR3 regions from RNA transcripts. The HTBI primer set drove a first-round RT-PCR of the TCR CDR3. TCRdb analysed the multiplex PCR reads with MiXCR anew, one entry per CDR3 protein. Among hundreds of thousands of distinct CDR3 sequences listed, around 17% were seen once. The sample was blood. The receptor source for this set is a woman aged 18-29 years with Graves' hyperthyroidism.

This clonotype showed up just a few times. The chain is built from TRBV7-2 and TRBJ1-6; D is undetermined. V was cut by 1 base and J by 10 bases, with 11 bases left in between. The CDR3 has 14 amino acids. From germline, CDR1 is SGHTA and CDR2 FQGNSA. In DNA, the CDR3 is TGTGCCAGCAGCTTAGTGCAGGTCGACTCACCCCTCCACTTT. Protein sequence: CASSLVQVDSPLHF. The variable domain in full, with the rest retrieved from reference TRBV7-2 and TRBJ1-6, is GAGVSQSPSNKVTEKGKDVELRCDPISGHTALYWYRQSLGQGLEFLIYFQGNSAPDKSGLPSDRFSAERTGGSVSTLTIQRTQQEDSAVYLCASSLVQVDSPLHFGNGTRLTVT.

There are a few counts of this clonotype. The chain is built from TRBV29-1 and TRBJ1-2; possible D gene TRBD1, 5 bases. This CDR3 region has 14 residues. Deletions cut 4 bases from V and 8 bases from J, with 20 bases between. The V gene's germline CDR1 is SQVTM and CDR2 ANQGSEA. CDR3 protein: CSVGGLGDQWGYTF. CDR3 DNA: TGCAGCGTTGGGGGGTTGGGGGACCAGTGGGGCTACACCTTC.